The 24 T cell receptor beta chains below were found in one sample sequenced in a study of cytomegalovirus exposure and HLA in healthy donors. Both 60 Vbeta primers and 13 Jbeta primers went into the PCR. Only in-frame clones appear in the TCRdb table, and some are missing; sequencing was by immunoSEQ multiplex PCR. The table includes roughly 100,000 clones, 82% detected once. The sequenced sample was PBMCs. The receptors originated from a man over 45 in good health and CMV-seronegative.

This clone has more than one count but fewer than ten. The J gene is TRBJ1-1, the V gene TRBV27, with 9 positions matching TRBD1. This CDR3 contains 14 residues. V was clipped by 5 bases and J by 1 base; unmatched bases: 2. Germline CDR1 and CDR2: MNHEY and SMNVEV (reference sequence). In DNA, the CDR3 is TGTGCCAGCAGTCCGGGACAGGGGAACACTGAAGCTTTCTTT. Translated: CASSPGQGNTEAFF.

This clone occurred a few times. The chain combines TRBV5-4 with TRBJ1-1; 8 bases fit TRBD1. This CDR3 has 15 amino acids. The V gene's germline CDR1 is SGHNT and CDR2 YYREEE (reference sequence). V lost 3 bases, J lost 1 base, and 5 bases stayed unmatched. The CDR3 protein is CASSSRGQGNTEAFF. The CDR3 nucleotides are TGTGCCAGCAGCTCCAGGGGGCAAGGGAACACTGAAGCTTTCTTT.

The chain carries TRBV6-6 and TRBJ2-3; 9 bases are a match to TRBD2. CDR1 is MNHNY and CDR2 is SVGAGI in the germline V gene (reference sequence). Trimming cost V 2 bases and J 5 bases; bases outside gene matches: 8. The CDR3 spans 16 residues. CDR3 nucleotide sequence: TGTGCCAGCAGTTACCCCGCGGGGGGGGCGATAGATACGCAGTATTTT. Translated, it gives CASSYPAGGAIDTQYF.

CDR3 protein: CASSVGGETYEQYF. The CDR3, as DNA: TGTGCCAGCAGCGTAGGGGGCGAAACCTACGAGCAGTACTTC. The rearrangement joins TRBV9 to TRBJ2-7, with a weak D call TRBD1 (5 bases). V was cut by 0 bases and J by 2 bases, with 9 bases left in between. Germline assignment: CDR1 SGDLS and CDR2 YYNGEE. The CDR3 contains 14 residues.

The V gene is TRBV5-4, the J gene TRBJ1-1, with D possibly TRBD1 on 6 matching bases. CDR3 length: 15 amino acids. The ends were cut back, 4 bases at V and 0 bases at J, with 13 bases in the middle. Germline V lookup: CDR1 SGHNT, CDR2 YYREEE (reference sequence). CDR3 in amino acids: CASSLGGPMNTEAFF. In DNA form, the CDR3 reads TGTGCCAGCAGCCTCGGGGGGCCAATGAACACTGAAGCTTTCTTT.

In nucleotides, the CDR3 is TGTGCCAGCAGCTTAGGGGAGGGTGGGGGTCAGCCCCAGCATTTT. Translated, it gives CASSLGEGGGQPQHF. The chain uses TRBV7-6 and TRBJ1-5; TRBD1 is a possible D gene (5 bases). The germline CDR1 and CDR2 sequences are SGHVS and FNYEAQ. V lost 1 base and J lost 6, with 13 bases in between. The CDR3 is 15 residues long. Based on the CDR3 plus reference TRBV7-6 and TRBJ1-5, the full variable domain is GAGVSQSPRYKVTKRGQDVALRCDPISGHVSLYWYRQALGQGPEFLTYFNYEAQQDKSGLPNDRFSAERPEGSISTLTIQRTEQRDSAMYRCASSLGEGGGQPQHFGDGTRLSIL.

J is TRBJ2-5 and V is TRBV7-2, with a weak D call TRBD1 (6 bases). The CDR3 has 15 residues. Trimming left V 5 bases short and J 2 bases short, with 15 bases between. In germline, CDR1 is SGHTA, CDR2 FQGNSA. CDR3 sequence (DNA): TGTGCCAGCAGCCCCTTAGGACAGAGACAAGAGACCCAGTACTTC. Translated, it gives CASSPLGQRQETQYF.

The CDR3 region has the DNA TGTGCCAGCAGCTTCTCCGGGACAGGGGAAGCTTTCTTT. It translates to CASSFSGTGEAFF. The gene calls are TRBV11-2 and TRBJ1-1, with 9 positions matching TRBD1. This CDR3 comprises 13 residues. After removal of 3 bases from V and 8 bases from J, the junction contained 4 bases not matched to a gene. CDR1 and CDR2 (germline): SGHAT, FQNNGV.

CDR3 amino acids: CAISESAVEAQLEQYF. For the CDR3, the DNA is TGTGCCATCAGTGAGTCGGCCGTAGAGGCGCAACTCGAGCAGTACTTC. The gene calls are TRBV10-3 and TRBJ2-7; D gene ambiguous. Per the germline V gene, CDR1 is ENHRY and CDR2 is SYGVKD. The CDR3 has 16 amino acids. V was pared by 0 bases and J by 6 bases, with 18 bases between.

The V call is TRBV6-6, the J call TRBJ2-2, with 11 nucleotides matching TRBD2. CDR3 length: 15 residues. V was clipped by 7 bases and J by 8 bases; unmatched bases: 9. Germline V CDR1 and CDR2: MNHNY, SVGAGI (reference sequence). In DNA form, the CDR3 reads TGTGCCAGCACCTCCGGGACTAGCGGAACGGGGGAGCTGTTTTTT. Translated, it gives CASTSGTSGTGELFF.

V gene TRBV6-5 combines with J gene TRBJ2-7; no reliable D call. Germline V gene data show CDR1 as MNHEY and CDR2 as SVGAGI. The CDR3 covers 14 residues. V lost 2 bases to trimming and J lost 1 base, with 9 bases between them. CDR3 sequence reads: CASSYRSLSYEQYF. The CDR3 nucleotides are TGTGCCAGCAGTTACAGGAGCCTATCCTACGAGCAGTACTTC.

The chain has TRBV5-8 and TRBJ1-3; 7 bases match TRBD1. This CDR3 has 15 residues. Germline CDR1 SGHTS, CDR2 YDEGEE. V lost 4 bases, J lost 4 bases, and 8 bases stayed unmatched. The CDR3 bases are TGTGCCAGCAGCCGGGACAGTAGTTTCGGAAACACCATATATTTT. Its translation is CASSRDSSFGNTIYF.

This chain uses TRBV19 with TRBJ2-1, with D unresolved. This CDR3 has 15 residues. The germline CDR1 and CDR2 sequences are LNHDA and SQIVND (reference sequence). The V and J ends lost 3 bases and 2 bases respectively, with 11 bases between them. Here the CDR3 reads CASSMAPGPYNEQFF. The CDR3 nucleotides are TGTGCCAGTAGTATGGCCCCAGGCCCCTACAATGAGCAGTTCTTC.

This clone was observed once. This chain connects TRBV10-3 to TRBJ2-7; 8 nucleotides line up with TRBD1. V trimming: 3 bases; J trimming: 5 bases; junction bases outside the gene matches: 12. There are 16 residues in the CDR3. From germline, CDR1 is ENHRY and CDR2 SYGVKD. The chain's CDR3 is CAISDPWTGMRDEQYF. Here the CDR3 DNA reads TGTGCCATCAGTGACCCCTGGACAGGGATGAGAGACGAGCAGTACTTC.

The CDR3 bases are TGTGCCAGTAGCCCGACTAGCGGGAGTATCTATGAGCAGTTCTTC. Protein sequence: CASSPTSGSIYEQFF. The rearrangement uses TRBV19 and TRBJ2-1; TRBD2 matches 12 bases. Germline trimming cut 6 bases from V and 8 bases from J; bases unmatched to any gene: 8. The CDR3 runs to 15 residues. From germline, CDR1 is LNHDA and CDR2 SQIVND (reference sequence).

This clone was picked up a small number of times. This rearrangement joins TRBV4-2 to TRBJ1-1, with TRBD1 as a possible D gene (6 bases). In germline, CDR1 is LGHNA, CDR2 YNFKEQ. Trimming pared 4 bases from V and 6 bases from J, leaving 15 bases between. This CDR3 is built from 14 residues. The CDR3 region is CASSRNRDTPEAFF. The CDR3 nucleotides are TGTGCCAGCAGCCGGAACCGGGACACCCCTGAAGCTTTCTTT.

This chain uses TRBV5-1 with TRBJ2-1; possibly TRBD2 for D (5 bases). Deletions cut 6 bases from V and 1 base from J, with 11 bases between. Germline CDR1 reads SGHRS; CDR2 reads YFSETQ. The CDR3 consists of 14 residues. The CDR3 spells CASTITGSYNEQFF. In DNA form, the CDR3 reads TGCGCCAGCACCATAACGGGGTCCTACAATGAGCAGTTCTTC.

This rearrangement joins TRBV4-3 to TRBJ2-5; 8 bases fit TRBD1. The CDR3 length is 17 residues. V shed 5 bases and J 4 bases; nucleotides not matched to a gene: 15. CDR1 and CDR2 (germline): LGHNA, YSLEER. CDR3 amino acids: CASSEVGQGAVGETQYF. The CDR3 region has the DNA TGCGCCAGCAGCGAAGTGGGGCAGGGGGCGGTTGGAGAGACCCAGTACTTC.

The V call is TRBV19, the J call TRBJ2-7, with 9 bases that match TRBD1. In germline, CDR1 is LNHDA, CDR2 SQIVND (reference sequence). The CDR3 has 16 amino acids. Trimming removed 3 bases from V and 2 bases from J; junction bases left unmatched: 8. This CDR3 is CASSMCKGTGTYEQYF. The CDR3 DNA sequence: TGTGCCAGTAGTATGTGTAAGGGGACAGGGACCTACGAGCAGTACTTC.

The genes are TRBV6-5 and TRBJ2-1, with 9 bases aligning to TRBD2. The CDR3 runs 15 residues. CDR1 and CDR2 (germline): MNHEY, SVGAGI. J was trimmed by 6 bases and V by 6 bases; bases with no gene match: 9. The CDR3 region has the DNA TGTGCCAGCAGCCAGATAGCGGGAGCGGGCAATGAGCAGTTCTTC. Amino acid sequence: CASSQIAGAGNEQFF.

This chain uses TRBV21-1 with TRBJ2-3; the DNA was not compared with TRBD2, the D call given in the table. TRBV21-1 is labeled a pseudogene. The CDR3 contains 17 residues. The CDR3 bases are TGTGCCAGCATCCCGGCGGTAGCGGAGTGGGTAACAGATACGCAGTATTTT. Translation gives CASIPAVAEWVTDTQYF.

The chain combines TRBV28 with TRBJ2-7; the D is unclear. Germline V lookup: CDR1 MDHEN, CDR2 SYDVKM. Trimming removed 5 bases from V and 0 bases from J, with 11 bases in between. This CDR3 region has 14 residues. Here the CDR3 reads CASSTPASSYEQYF. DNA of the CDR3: TGTGCCAGCAGTACCCCCGCGAGCTCCTACGAGCAGTACTTC. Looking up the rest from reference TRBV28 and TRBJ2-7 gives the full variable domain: DVKVTQSSRYLVKRTGEKVFLECVQDMDHENMFWYRQDPGLGLRLIYFSYDVKMKEKGDIPEGYSVSREKKERFSLILESASTNQTSMYLCASSTPASSYEQYFGPGTRLTVT.

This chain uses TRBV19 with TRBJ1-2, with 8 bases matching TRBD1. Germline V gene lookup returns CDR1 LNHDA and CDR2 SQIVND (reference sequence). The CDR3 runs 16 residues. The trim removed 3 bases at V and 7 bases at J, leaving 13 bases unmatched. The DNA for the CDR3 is TGTGCCAGTAGTATCACAGGGGGGTACGGGGAGAGTGGCTACACCTTC. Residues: CASSITGGYGESGYTF.

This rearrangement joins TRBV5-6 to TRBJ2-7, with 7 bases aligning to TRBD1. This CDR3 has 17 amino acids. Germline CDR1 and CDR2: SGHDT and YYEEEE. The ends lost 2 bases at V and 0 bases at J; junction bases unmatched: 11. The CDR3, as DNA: TGTGCCAGCAGCTTCGCCCCAGGGGGTACGAGCTCCTACGAGCAGTACTTC. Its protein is CASSFAPGGTSSYEQYF.